This TCR beta chain derives from a study of blood T cell repertoires in COVID-19. Germline V gene sequence: CDR1 SGHAT, CDR2 FQNNGV. The V gene end was trimmed by 1 base and the J gene end by 2 bases; junction bases not matched to a gene: 3. The CDR3 sequence is 15 residues long. The assay was immunoSEQ multiplex PCR, and TCRdb's table has in-frame clones only and misses some. The data contain about 180,000 clones, 80% of them seen just once; the ten biggest clones take up approximately 7%. The chain links TRBV11-2 to TRBJ2-5, with 8 bases that match TRBD2. The sequenced material came from peripheral blood. This TCR was recovered from a man between 65 and 85 years old with active or convalescent COVID-19. CDR3 coding DNA: TGTGCCAGCAGCTTAGTGCAGCGGGGGCAAGAGACCCAGTACTTC. Protein sequence: CASSLVQRGQETQYF. The whole variable domain, remainder taken from reference TRBV11-2 and TRBJ2-5, is EAGVAQSPRYKIIEKRQSVAFWCNPISGHATLYWYQQILGQGPKLLIQFQNNGVVDDSQLPKDRFSAERLKGVDSTLKIQPAKLEDSAVYLCASSLVQRGQETQYFGPGTRLLVL.